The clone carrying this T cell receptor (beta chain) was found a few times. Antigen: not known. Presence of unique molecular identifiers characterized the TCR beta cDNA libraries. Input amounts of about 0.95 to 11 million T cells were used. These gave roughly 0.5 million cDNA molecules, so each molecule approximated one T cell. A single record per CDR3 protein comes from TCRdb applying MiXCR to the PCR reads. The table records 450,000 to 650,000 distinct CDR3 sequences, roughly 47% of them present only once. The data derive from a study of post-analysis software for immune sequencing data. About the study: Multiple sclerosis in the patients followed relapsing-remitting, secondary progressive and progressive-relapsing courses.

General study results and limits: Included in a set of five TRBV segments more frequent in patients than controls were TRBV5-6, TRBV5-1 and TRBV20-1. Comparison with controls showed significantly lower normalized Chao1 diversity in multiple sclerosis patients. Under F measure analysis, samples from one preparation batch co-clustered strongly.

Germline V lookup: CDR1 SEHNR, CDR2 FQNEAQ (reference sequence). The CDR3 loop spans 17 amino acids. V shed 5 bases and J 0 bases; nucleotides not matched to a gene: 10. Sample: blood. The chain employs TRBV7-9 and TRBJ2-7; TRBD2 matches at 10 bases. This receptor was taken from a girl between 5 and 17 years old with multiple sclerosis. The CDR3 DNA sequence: TGTGCCAGCAGCCGTGGGCTAGCGGGGGCCTACTCCTACGAGCAGTACTTC. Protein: CASSRGLAGAYSYEQYF.